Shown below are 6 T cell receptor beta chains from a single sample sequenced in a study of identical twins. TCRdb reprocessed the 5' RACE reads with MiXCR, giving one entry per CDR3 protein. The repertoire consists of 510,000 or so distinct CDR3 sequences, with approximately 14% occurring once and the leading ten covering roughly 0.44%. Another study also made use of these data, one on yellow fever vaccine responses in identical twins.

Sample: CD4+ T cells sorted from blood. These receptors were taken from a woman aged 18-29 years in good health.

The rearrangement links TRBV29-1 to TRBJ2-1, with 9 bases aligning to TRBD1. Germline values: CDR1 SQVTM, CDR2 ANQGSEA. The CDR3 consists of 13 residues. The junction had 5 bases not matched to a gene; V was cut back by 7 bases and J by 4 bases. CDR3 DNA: TGCAGCGCCGGGACAGGGTCTTACAATGAGCAGTTCTTC. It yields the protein CSAGTGSYNEQFF.

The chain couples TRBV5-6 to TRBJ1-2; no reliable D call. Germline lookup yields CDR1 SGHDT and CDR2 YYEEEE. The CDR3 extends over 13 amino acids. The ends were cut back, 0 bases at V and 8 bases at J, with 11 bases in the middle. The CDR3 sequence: CASSLGPGKGYTF. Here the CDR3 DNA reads TGTGCCAGCAGCTTGGGCCCGGGAAAAGGCTACACCTTC.

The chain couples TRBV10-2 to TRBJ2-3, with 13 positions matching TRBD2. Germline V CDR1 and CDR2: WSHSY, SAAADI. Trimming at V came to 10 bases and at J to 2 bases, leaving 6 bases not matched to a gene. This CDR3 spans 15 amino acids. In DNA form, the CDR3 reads TGCGCCACCGCGACTAGCGGGAGGACCACAGATACGCAGTATTTT. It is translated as CATATSGRTTDTQYF.

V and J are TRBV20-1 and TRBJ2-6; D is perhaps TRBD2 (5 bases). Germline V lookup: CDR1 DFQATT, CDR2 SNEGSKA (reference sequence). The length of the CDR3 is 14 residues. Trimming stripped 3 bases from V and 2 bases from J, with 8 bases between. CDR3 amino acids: CSASEGAGANVLTF. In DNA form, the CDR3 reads TGCAGTGCTAGTGAGGGCGCTGGGGCCAACGTCCTGACTTTC.

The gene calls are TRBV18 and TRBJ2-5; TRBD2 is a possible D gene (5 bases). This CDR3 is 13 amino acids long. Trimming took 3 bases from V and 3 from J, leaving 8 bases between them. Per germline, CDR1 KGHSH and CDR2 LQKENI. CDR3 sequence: CASSPRGEETQYF. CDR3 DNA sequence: TGTGCCAGCTCACCCCGGGGAGAAGAGACCCAGTACTTC. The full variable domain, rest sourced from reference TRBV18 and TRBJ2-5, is NAGVMQNPRHLVRRRGQEARLRCSPMKGHSHVYWYRQLPEEGLKFMVYLQKENIIDESGMPKERFSAEFPKEGPSILRIQQVVRGDSAAYFCASSPRGEETQYFGPGTRLLVL.

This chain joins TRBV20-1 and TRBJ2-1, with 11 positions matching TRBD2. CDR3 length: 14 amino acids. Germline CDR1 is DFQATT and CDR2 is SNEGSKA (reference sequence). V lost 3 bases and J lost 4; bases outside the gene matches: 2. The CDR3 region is CSASSGRAYNEQFF. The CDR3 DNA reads TGCAGTGCTAGTAGCGGGAGGGCTTACAATGAGCAGTTCTTC.